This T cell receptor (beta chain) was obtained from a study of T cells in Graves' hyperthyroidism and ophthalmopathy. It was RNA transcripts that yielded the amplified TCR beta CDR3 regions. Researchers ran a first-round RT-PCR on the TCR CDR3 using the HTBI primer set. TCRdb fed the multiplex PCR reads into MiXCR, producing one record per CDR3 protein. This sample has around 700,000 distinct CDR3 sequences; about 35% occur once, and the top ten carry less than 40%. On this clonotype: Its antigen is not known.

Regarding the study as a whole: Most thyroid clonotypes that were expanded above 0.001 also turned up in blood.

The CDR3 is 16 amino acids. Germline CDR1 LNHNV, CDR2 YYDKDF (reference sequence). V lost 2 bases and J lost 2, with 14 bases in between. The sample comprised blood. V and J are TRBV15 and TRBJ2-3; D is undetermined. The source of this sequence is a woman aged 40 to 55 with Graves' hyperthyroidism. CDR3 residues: CATSRRWKDYTDTQYF. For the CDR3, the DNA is TGTGCCACCAGCAGACGGTGGAAAGATTACACAGATACGCAGTATTTT.